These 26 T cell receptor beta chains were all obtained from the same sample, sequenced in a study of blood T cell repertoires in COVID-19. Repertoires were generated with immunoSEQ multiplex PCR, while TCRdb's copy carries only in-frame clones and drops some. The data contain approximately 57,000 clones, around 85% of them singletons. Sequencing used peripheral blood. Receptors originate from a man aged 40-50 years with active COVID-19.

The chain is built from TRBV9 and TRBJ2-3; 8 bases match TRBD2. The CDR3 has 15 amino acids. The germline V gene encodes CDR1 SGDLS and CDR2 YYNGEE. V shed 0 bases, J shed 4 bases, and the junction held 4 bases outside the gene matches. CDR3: CASSVGDSGADTQYF. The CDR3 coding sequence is TGTGCCAGCAGCGTAGGTGATAGCGGGGCAGATACGCAGTATTTT.

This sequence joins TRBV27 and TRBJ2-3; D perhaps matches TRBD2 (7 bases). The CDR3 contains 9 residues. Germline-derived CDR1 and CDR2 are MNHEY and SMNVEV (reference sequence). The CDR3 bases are TGTGTCGTGGGGGGGCGGCAGTATTTT. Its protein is CVVGGRQYF.

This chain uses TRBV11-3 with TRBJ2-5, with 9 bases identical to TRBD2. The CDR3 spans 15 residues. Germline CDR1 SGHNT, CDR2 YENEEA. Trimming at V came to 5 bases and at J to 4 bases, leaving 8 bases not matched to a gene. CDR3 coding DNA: TGTGCCAGCAGCCCCCAAGCGGGAGGCACAGAGACCCAGTACTTC. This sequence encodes CASSPQAGGTETQYF.

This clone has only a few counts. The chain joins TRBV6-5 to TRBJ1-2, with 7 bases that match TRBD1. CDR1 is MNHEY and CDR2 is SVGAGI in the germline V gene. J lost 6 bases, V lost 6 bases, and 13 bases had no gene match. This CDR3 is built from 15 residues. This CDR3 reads CASSPSRQGGHGYTF. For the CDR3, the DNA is TGTGCCAGCAGCCCCTCCCGACAGGGAGGTCATGGCTACACCTTC.

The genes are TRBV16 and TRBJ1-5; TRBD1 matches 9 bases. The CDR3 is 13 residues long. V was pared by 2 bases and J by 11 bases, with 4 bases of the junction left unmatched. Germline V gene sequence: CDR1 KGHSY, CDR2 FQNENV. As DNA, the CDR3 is TGTGCCAGCAGCCAAGGACAGGGGAGGACCCAGCATTTT. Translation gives CASSQGQGRTQHF. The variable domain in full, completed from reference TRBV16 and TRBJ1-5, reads GEEVAQTPKHLVRGEGQKAKLYCAPIKGHSYVFWYQQVLKNEFKFLISFQNENVFDETGMPKERFSAKCLPNSPCSLEIQATKLEDSAVYFCASSQGQGRTQHFGDGTRLSIL.

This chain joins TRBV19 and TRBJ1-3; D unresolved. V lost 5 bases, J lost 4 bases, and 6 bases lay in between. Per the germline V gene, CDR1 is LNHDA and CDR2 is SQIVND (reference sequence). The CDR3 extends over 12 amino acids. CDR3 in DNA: TGTGCCAGTAGTTTTCTGGGAAACACCATATATTTT. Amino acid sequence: CASSFLGNTIYF.

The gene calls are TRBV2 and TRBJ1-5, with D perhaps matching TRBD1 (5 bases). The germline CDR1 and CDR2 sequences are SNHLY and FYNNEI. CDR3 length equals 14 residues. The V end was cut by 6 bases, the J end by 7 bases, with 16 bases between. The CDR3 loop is CASRLQVREQPQHF. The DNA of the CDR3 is TGTGCCAGCAGGCTACAGGTTAGGGAACAGCCCCAGCATTTT.

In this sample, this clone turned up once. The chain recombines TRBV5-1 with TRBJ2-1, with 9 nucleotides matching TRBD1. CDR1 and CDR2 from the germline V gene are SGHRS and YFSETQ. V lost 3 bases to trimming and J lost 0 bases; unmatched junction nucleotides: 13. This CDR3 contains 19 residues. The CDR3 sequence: CASSSPPGQGSSSYNEQFF. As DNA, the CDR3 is TGCGCCAGCAGCTCGCCCCCGGGACAGGGCTCTAGCTCCTACAATGAGCAGTTCTTC.

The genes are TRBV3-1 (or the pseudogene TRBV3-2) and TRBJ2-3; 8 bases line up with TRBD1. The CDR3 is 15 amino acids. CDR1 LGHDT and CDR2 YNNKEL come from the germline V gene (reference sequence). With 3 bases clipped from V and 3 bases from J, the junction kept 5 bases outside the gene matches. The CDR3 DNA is TGTGCCAGCAGCCAGCAGGGGGCTCTGACAGATACGCAGTATTTT. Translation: CASSQQGALTDTQYF.

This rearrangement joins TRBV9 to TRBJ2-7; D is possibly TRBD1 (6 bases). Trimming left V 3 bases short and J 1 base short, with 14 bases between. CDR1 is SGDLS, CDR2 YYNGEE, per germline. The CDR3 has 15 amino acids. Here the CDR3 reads CASSAEDSDSYEQYF. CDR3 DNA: TGTGCCAGCAGCGCAGAGGACAGCGATTCCTACGAGCAGTACTTC.

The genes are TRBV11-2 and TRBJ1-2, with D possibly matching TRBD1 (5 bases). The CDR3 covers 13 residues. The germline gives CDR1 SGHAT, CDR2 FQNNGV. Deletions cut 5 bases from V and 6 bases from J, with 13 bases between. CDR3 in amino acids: CASSPNPGNGYTF. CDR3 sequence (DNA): TGTGCCAGCAGCCCTAACCCAGGGAATGGCTACACCTTC.

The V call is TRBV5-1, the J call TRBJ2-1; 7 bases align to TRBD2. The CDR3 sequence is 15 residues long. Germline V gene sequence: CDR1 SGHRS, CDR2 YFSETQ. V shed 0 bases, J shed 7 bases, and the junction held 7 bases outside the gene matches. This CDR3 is CASSLVWGRENEQFF. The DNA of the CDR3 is TGCGCCAGCAGCTTGGTGTGGGGGAGGGAGAATGAGCAGTTCTTC.

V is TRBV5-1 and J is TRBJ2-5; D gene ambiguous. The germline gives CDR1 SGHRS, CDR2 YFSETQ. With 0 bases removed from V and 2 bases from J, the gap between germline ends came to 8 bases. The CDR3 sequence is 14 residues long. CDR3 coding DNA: TGCGCCAGCAGCTTGGGACTTCCGCAAGAGACCCAGTACTTC. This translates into CASSLGLPQETQYF.

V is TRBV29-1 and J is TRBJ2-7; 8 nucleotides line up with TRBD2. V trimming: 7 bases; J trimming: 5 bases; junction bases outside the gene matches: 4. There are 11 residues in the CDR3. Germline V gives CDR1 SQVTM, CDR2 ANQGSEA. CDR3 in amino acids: CSAGLANEQYF. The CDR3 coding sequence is TGCAGCGCCGGACTAGCCAACGAGCAGTACTTC.

The CDR3 protein is CASSLAPWTGNTGELFF. CDR3 nucleotides: TGTGCCAGCAGCTTGGCCCCCTGGACAGGGAACACCGGGGAGCTGTTTTTT. This chain connects TRBV5-5 to TRBJ2-2, with 7 bases matching TRBD1. The CDR3 has 17 residues. Germline V lookup: CDR1 SGHKS, CDR2 YYEKEE (reference sequence). The J segment lost 1 base and the V segment lost 0 bases, leaving 6 bases of the junction unmatched.

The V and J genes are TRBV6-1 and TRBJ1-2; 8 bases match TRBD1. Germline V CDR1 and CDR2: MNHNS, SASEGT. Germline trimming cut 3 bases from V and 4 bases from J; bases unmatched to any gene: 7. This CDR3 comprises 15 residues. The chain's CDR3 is CASSDAPQGAYGYTF. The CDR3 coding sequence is TGTGCCAGCAGTGACGCCCCCCAGGGGGCCTATGGCTACACCTTC.

The CDR3 DNA sequence: TGTGCCAGCAGCCCCGGGAGGAACTATGGCTACACCTTC. This translates into CASSPGRNYGYTF. V usage is TRBV12-1 and J usage is TRBJ1-2. TRBV12-1 is labeled a pseudogene. The CDR3 is 13 residues long.

CDR3 residues: CASSPGTAAYNEQFF. The CDR3 DNA reads as TGTGCCAGCAGCCCCGGGACAGCAGCCTACAATGAGCAGTTCTTC. The rearrangement links TRBV11-2 to TRBJ2-1; TRBD1 matches at 7 bases. Germline lookup yields CDR1 SGHAT and CDR2 FQNNGV. V lost 5 bases and J lost 2; bases outside the gene matches: 6. The CDR3 runs 15 residues.

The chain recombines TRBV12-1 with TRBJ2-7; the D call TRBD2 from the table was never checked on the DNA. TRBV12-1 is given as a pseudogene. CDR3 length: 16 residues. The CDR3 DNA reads TGTGCCAGCAGCTTGCCAAGCGGGAGGTTCTCCTACGAGCAGTACTTC. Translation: CASSLPSGRFSYEQYF.

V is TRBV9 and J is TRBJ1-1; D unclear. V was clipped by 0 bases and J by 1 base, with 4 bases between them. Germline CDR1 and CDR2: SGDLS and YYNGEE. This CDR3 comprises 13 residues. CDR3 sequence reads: CASSVARNTEAFF. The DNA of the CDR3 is TGTGCCAGCAGCGTAGCCCGGAACACTGAAGCTTTCTTT.

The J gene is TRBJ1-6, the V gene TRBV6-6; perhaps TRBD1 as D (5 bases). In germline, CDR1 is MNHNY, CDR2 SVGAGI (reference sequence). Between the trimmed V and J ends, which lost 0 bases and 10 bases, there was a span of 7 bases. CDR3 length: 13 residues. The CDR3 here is CASSYSGQSPLHF. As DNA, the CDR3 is TGTGCCAGCAGTTACTCGGGGCAGTCACCCCTCCACTTT.

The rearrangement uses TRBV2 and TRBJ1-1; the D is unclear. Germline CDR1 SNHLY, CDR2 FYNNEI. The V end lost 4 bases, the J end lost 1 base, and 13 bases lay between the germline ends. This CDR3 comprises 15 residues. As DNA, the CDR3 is TGTGCCAGCAGTGCCGGCGGGTGGAGGAACACTGAAGCTTTCTTT. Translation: CASSAGGWRNTEAFF.

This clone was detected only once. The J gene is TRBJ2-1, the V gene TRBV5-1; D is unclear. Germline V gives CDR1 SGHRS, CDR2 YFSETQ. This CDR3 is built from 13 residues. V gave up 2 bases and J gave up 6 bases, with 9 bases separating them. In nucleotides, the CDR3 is TGCGCCAGCAGCTTTAAGCCAAGCAATGAGCAGTTCTTC. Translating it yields CASSFKPSNEQFF.

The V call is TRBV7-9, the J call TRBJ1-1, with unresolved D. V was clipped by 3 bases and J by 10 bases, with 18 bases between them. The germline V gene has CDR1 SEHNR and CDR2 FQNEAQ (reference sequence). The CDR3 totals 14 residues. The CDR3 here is CASSFYDRREGAFF. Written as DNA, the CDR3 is TGTGCCAGCAGCTTTTATGATAGGAGGGAGGGAGCTTTCTTT.

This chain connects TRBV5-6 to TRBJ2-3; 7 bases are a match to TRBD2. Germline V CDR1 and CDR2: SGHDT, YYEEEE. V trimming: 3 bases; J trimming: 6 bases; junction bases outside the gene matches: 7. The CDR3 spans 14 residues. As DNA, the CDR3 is TGTGCCAGCAGCTCCCGGGAACTAGCGGATACGCAGTATTTT. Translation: CASSSRELADTQYF. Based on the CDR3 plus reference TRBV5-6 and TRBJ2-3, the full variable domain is DAGVTQSPTHLIKTRGQQVTLRCSPKSGHDTVSWYQQALGQGPQFIFQYYEEEERQRGNFPDRFSGHQFPNYSSELNVNALLLGDSALYLCASSSRELADTQYFGPGTRLTVL.

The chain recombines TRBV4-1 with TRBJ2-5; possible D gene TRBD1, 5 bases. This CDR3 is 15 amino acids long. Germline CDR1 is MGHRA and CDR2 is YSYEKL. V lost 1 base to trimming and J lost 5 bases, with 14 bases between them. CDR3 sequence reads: CASSQGKGFEETQYF. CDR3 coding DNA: TGCGCCAGCAGCCAAGGCAAGGGGTTTGAGGAGACCCAGTACTTC.